This T cell receptor beta chain originates from a study of blood T cell repertoires in COVID-19. At the level of the study: Specimens from acute and convalescent COVID-19 originated in the United States, Italy and Spain.

The CDR3 extends over 16 amino acids. Per germline, CDR1 GTSNPN and CDR2 SVGIG (reference sequence). The V gene end was trimmed by 4 bases and the J gene end by 2 bases; junction bases not matched to a gene: 8. Study processing details: Amplification of reference gene primers was used by the study to estimate nucleated cell counts. Assay: immunoSEQ multiplex PCR; the TCRdb copy retains only in-frame clones and omits some. The V and J calls and the clone size are those of that table, but D and trimming were determined from the DNA. The sample shows 55,000 to 80,000 clones, 75% to 90% of them seen only once.

Input material: peripheral blood. The TCR sequence derives from a man aged 50 or older with acute or convalescent COVID-19. The V gene is TRBV30, the J gene TRBJ2-7, with 13 bases fitting TRBD2. The CDR3 region is CAWNPRGTSGTYEQYF. The CDR3 DNA is TGTGCCTGGAACCCCCGCGGGACTAGCGGGACCTACGAGCAGTACTTC. Full variable domain (remainder filled in from reference TRBV30 and TRBJ2-7): SQTIHQWPATLVQPVGSPLSLECTVEGTSNPNLYWYRQAAGRGLQLLFYSVGIGQISSEVPQNLSASRPQDRQFILSSKKLLLSDSGFYLCAWNPRGTSGTYEQYFGPGTRLTVT.